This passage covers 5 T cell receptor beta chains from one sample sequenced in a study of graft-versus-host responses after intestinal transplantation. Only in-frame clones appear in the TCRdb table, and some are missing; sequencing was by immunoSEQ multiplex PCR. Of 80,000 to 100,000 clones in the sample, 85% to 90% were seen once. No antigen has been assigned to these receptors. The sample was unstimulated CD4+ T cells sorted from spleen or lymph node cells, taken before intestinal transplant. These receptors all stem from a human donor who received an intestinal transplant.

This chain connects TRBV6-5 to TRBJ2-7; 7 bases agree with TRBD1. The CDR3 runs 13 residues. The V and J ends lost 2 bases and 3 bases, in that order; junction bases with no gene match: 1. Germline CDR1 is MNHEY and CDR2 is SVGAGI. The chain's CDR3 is CASSYGTDYEQYF. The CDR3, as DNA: TGTGCCAGCAGTTACGGGACAGACTACGAGCAGTACTTC.

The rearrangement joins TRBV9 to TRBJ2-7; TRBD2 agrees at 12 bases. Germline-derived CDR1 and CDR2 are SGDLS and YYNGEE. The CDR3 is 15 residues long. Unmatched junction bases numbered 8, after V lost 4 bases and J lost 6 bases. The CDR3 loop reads CASSPTSGSFGEQYF. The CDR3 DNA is TGTGCCAGCAGCCCGACTAGCGGGAGTTTCGGCGAGCAGTACTTC.

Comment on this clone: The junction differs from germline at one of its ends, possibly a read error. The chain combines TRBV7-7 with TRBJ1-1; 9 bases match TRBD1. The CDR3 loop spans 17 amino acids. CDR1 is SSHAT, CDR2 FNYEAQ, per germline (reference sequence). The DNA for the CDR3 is TGTGCTAGCAGCCATAAACGGGACAGGGACTTTCGGACTGAAGCTTTCTTT. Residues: CASSHKRDRDFRTEAFF.

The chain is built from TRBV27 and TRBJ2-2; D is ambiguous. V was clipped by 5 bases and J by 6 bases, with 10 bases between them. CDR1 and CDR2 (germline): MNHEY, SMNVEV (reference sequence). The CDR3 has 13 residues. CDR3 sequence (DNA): TGTGCCAGCAGTACGATGTTAGCCGGGGAGCTGTTTTTT. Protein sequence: CASSTMLAGELFF.

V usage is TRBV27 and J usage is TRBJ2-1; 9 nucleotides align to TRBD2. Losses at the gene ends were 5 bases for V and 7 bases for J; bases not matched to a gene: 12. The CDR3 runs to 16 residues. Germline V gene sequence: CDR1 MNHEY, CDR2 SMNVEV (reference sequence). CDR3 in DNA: TGTGCCAGCAGTATGGGTGCGGGGGGGCCTTGGAATGAGCAGTTCTTC. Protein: CASSMGAGGPWNEQFF.